This T cell receptor beta chain is from a study of control samples from healthy donors and cancer patients. Using immunoSEQ multiplex PCR, the repertoire was profiled, and TCRdb retains in-frame clones only, with some absent. The table shows 50,000 or so clones, with over 70% occurring only once. The source is a man in his 70s in good health. Sequencing used blood.

Here the CDR3 reads CATSREGGPTYEQYF. CDR3 sequence (DNA): TGTGCCACCAGCAGAGAGGGCGGGCCCACCTACGAGCAGTACTTC. V is TRBV15 and J is TRBJ2-7, with D perhaps TRBD2 (5 bases). The CDR3 has 15 residues. Trimming removed 0 bases at V and 2 bases at J, with 11 bases between. Germline lookup yields CDR1 LNHNV and CDR2 YYDKDF (reference sequence). The full variable domain, in which reference TRBV15 and TRBJ2-7 provide the parts outside the CDR3, is DAMVIQNPRYQVTQFGKPVTLSCSQTLNHNVMYWYQQKSSQAPKLLFHYYDKDFNNEADTPDNFQSRRPNTSFCFLDIRSPGLGDTAMYLCATSREGGPTYEQYFGPGTRLTVT.